This entry lists 32 T cell receptor beta chains sequenced from one sample in a study of glioma-infiltrating T cells after dendritic cell vaccination. This sample's time point: after dendritic cell vaccination, including at tumor progression/relapse. This table comes from immunoSEQ multiplex PCR, and its TCRdb copy is limited to in-frame clones, with some not included. The top ten hold around 2.1% of the sample, which has around 78,000 clones, about nine tenths seen once. Here the sequenced sample was blood, taken after dendritic cell vaccination. The receptors were gathered from a human donor with glioblastoma.

This clone appeared once. The V gene is TRBV18, the J gene TRBJ2-7, with D possibly TRBD1 on 5 matching bases. Trimming cost V 3 bases and J 3 bases, with 9 bases left between them. CDR3 length equals 13 residues. CDR1 KGHSH and CDR2 LQKENI come from the germline V gene. CDR3 region: CASSPPDSYEQYF. CDR3 bases: TGTGCCAGCTCACCCCCTGACAGCTACGAGCAGTACTTC.

The chain uses TRBV11-2 and TRBJ1-1; D unresolved. In germline, CDR1 is SGHAT, CDR2 FQNNGV. The CDR3 has 15 amino acids. The V end lost 6 bases, the J end lost 3 bases, and 17 bases lay between the germline ends. The CDR3 nucleotides are TGTGCCAGCAGTCGCGAGTCGAGGGCGTACACTGAAGCTTTCTTT. It yields the protein CASSRESRAYTEAFF.

The CDR3 loop reads CASSAGQGVFWNQPQHF. CDR3 nucleotide sequence: TGTGCCAGCAGTGCGGGACAGGGGGTTTTTTGGAATCAGCCCCAGCATTTT. V is TRBV6-1 and J is TRBJ1-5; 11 nucleotides line up with TRBD1. The V and J ends lost 4 bases and 4 bases, in that order; junction bases with no gene match: 9. CDR1 is MNHNS and CDR2 is SASEGT in the germline V gene. This CDR3 is built from 17 residues.

The V call is TRBV2, the J call TRBJ1-3; the match to TRBD1 covers 7 bases. CDR1 is SNHLY and CDR2 is FYNNEI in the germline V gene. This CDR3 comprises 13 residues. Trimming cost V 3 bases and J 8 bases; bases outside gene matches: 4. CDR3 amino acids: CASSEDRSDTIYF. CDR3 coding DNA: TGTGCCAGCAGTGAGGACAGGTCGGACACCATATATTTT.

This sequence joins TRBV5-1 and TRBJ2-5, with D tentatively TRBD2 (5 bases). CDR1 is SGHRS and CDR2 is YFSETQ in the germline V gene. Trimming stripped 4 bases from V and 1 base from J, with 11 bases between. The CDR3 is made up of 14 amino acids. The CDR3 coding sequence is TGCGCCAGCAGCCCCGAGCGGAGCCAAGAGACCCAGTACTTC. It is translated as CASSPERSQETQYF.

The chain combines TRBV18 with TRBJ1-2, with D perhaps TRBD1 (5 bases). Germline CDR1 and CDR2: KGHSH and LQKENI. The CDR3 loop spans 13 amino acids. Trimming took off 5 bases at V and 6 bases at J, with 13 bases between the two ends. The CDR3 DNA sequence: TGTGCCAGCTCATCGGCAGGGTCCGATGGCTACACCTTC. Its protein product is CASSSAGSDGYTF. The whole variable domain, remainder taken from reference TRBV18 and TRBJ1-2, is NAGVMQNPRHLVRRRGQEARLRCSPMKGHSHVYWYRQLPEEGLKFMVYLQKENIIDESGMPKERFSAEFPKEGPSILRIQQVVRGDSAAYFCASSSAGSDGYTFGSGTRLTVV.

The J gene is TRBJ1-1, the V gene TRBV4-1, with 7 bases fitting TRBD1. The V and J ends lost 4 bases and 2 bases, in that order; junction bases with no gene match: 7. From germline, CDR1 is MGHRA and CDR2 YSYEKL. The CDR3 is 15 residues long. This chain's CDR3 is CASSRTGEVNTEAFF. In nucleotides, the CDR3 is TGCGCCAGCAGCCGTACAGGGGAAGTAAACACTGAAGCTTTCTTT.

This chain uses TRBV5-1 with TRBJ1-4; the D is unclear. In germline, CDR1 is SGHRS, CDR2 YFSETQ. This CDR3 is 15 amino acids long. Trimming took off 0 bases at V and 4 bases at J, with 10 bases between the two ends. For the CDR3, the DNA is TGCGCCAGCAGCTTGGAGCGAGTTAGTAATGAAAAACTGTTTTTT. Translation: CASSLERVSNEKLFF.

The chain links TRBV18 to TRBJ1-6; D might be TRBD1 (6 bases). Germline values: CDR1 KGHSH, CDR2 LQKENI. The V end was cut by 5 bases, the J end by 3 bases, with 11 bases between. The length of the CDR3 is 15 residues. The CDR3 spells CASSSGQSYNSPLHF. The CDR3 DNA follows: TGTGCCAGCTCAAGCGGACAGAGCTATAATTCACCCCTCCACTTT.

V and J are TRBV10-2 and TRBJ2-7, with D unresolved. Trimming shortened V by 4 bases and J by 0 bases, and 10 bases separated the two germline ends. The germline V gene has CDR1 WSHSY and CDR2 SAAADI. The CDR3 covers 14 residues. The CDR3 DNA follows: TGCGCCAGCAGTGCTATCGCCGACTCCTACGAGCAGTACTTC. It specifies CASSAIADSYEQYF.

The V call is TRBV7-9, the J call TRBJ2-5; no reliable D call. Germline V gene data show CDR1 as SEHNR and CDR2 as FQNEAQ (reference sequence). This CDR3 is 11 amino acids long. V was clipped by 2 bases and J by 5 bases, with 3 bases between them. The CDR3 DNA is TGTGCCAGCAGCTTACTCGAGACCCAGTACTTC. Encoded protein: CASSLLETQYF. Filled out from reference TRBV7-9 and TRBJ2-5, the complete variable domain reads DTGVSQNPRHKITKRGQNVTFRCDPISEHNRLYWYRQTLGQGPEFLTYFQNEAQLEKSRLLSDRFSAERPKGSFSTLEIQRTEQGDSAMYLCASSLLETQYFGPGTRLLVL.

The chain recombines TRBV4-1 with TRBJ2-5, with 8 bases matching TRBD2. The germline CDR1 and CDR2 sequences are MGHRA and YSYEKL. The trim removed 1 base at V and 2 bases at J, leaving 9 bases unmatched. This CDR3 contains 17 residues. This CDR3 is CASSQVTSGTLQETQYF. DNA of the CDR3: TGCGCCAGCAGCCAAGTTACTAGCGGCACTCTTCAAGAGACCCAGTACTTC.

The V and J genes are TRBV28 and TRBJ1-3; D is uncertain. The germline V gene has CDR1 MDHEN and CDR2 SYDVKM. Deletions cut 7 bases from V and 0 bases from J, with 13 bases between. CDR3 length: 15 residues. The CDR3 DNA reads as TGTGCCAGCACTCGAGCGGGAAGCTCTGGAAACACCATATATTTT. Translation gives CASTRAGSSGNTIYF.

This clone occurred once. The rearrangement links TRBV6-5 to TRBJ2-2, with 7 bases fitting TRBD1. Germline V lookup: CDR1 MNHEY, CDR2 SVGAGI. The CDR3 runs 15 residues. J was trimmed by 1 base and V by 6 bases; bases with no gene match: 5. In DNA, the CDR3 is TGTGCCAGCAGGGAGACAGGGAAGAACACCGGGGAGCTGTTTTTT. Translation gives CASRETGKNTGELFF.

V gene TRBV19 combines with J gene TRBJ2-2, with 8 bases matching TRBD2. In germline, CDR1 is LNHDA, CDR2 SQIVND (reference sequence). V was clipped by 6 bases and J by 7 bases; unmatched bases: 10. The CDR3 is 15 residues long. This CDR3 is CASRKREGRDGELFF. CDR3 coding DNA: TGTGCCAGTAGGAAACGGGAGGGGAGGGACGGGGAGCTGTTTTTT.

In regard to this clone: One junction end disagrees with the germline gene, perhaps due to a read error. The chain combines TRBV5-5 with TRBJ2-2, with 7 positions matching TRBD1. Germline V CDR1 and CDR2: SGHKS, YYEKEE (reference sequence). The CDR3 extends over 15 amino acids. The CDR3 nucleotides are TGTGCCAGCAGAAGGGACAGACTGAACGCCGGGGAGCTGTTTTTT. Residues: CASRRDRLNAGELFF. The full variable domain, in which reference TRBV5-5 and TRBJ2-2 provide the parts outside the CDR3, is DAGVTQSPTHLIKTRGQQVTLRCSPISGHKSVSWYQQVLGQGPQFIFQYYEKEERGRGNFPDRFSARQFPNYSSELNVNALLLGDSALYLCASRRDRLNAGELFFGEGSRLTVL.

The chain carries TRBV19 and TRBJ2-6; a weak D match, TRBD2 (5 bases). The V gene lost 5 bases and the J gene lost 4 bases, with 12 bases spanning the gap. Germline CDR1 reads LNHDA; CDR2 reads SQIVND (reference sequence). This CDR3 contains 15 residues. The CDR3 DNA reads TGTGCCAGTAGTCCACGGACTTCCGGGGCCAACGTCCTGACTTTC. Protein: CASSPRTSGANVLTF. The whole variable domain, filled in from reference TRBV19 and TRBJ2-6, reads DGGITQSPKYLFRKEGQNVTLSCEQNLNHDAMYWYRQDPGQGLRLIYYSQIVNDFQKGDIAEGYSVSREKKESFPLTVTSAQKNPTAFYLCASSPRTSGANVLTFGAGSRLTVL.

The V and J genes are TRBV9 and TRBJ2-5, with TRBD2 matching 8 bases. Germline loops: CDR1 SGDLS, CDR2 YYNGEE. The CDR3 has 16 amino acids. Unmatched junction bases numbered 8, after V lost 2 bases and J lost 2 bases. CDR3 in DNA: TGTGCCAGCAGCGTCGGGCCGGCTAGCGGGCAAGAGACCCAGTACTTC. Protein: CASSVGPASGQETQYF.

This clone has only one observation. The chain employs TRBV7-9 and TRBJ2-7; no definite D call. The germline gives CDR1 SEHNR, CDR2 FQNEAQ (reference sequence). CDR3 size: 13 residues. The ends were cut back, 7 bases at V and 0 bases at J, with 10 bases in the middle. The CDR3 DNA sequence: TGTGCCAGCACCCCGTCGAGCTCCTACGAGCAGTACTTC. It is translated as CASTPSSSYEQYF.

The chain recombines TRBV10-3 with TRBJ2-1, with D possibly TRBD2 on 6 matching bases. V was pared by 3 bases and J by 8 bases, with 17 bases between. This CDR3 is 15 amino acids long. Germline V gene lookup returns CDR1 ENHRY and CDR2 SYGVKD. The CDR3 loop is CAISDSGPRVYEQFF. For the CDR3, the DNA is TGTGCCATCAGTGATAGCGGCCCGCGGGTCTATGAGCAGTTCTTC.

The chain recombines TRBV5-1 with TRBJ1-6; 9 nucleotides match TRBD1. CDR1 is SGHRS, CDR2 YFSETQ, per germline. Losses at the gene ends were 4 bases for V and 6 bases for J; bases not matched to a gene: 8. The CDR3 totals 16 residues. The CDR3 coding sequence is TGCGCCAGCAGCATAGGACAGGGGAATAGTAATTCACCCCTCCACTTT. This codes for CASSIGQGNSNSPLHF. The entire variable domain, with the rest obtained from reference TRBV5-1 and TRBJ1-6, is as follows: KAGVTQTPRYLIKTRGQQVTLSCSPISGHRSVSWYQQTPGQGLQFLFEYFSETQRNKGNFPGRFSGRQFSNSRSEMNVSTLELGDSALYLCASSIGQGNSNSPLHFGNGTRLTVT.

This rearrangement joins TRBV19 to TRBJ2-2; D perhaps matches TRBD1 (5 bases). V gave up 6 bases and J gave up 15 bases, with 14 bases separating them. CDR1 is LNHDA and CDR2 is SQIVND in the germline V gene (reference sequence). The CDR3 is made up of 11 amino acids. CDR3 nucleotides: TGTGCCAGTAGGCAGGGCGGCGCGGTGTTTTTT. Protein sequence: CASRQGGAVFF.

The V call is TRBV30, the J call TRBJ1-2, with 9 bases identical to TRBD1. The CDR3 is 13 amino acids. The germline V gene encodes CDR1 GTSNPN and CDR2 SVGIG (reference sequence). Trimming removed 3 bases from V and 8 bases from J; junction bases left unmatched: 7. The CDR3 reads CAWRRDRASGYTF. For the CDR3, the DNA is TGTGCCTGGAGACGGGACAGGGCTTCGGGCTACACCTTC.

The chain has TRBV28 and TRBJ2-7; 11 nucleotides agree with TRBD2. Germline CDR1 reads MDHEN; CDR2 reads SYDVKM. After removal of 7 bases from V and 6 bases from J, the junction contained 8 bases not matched to a gene. This CDR3 has 14 amino acids. The CDR3 protein is CASTPGSGRAEQYF. CDR3 nucleotide sequence: TGTGCCAGCACCCCGGGTAGCGGGAGGGCCGAGCAGTACTTC.

The J gene is TRBJ2-7, the V gene TRBV6-5; possible D gene TRBD2, 5 bases. Germline V CDR1 and CDR2: MNHEY, SVGAGI. V lost 0 bases to trimming and J lost 2 bases, with 11 bases between them. This CDR3 is 15 amino acids long. The CDR3 reads CASSYSGISTYEQYF. The CDR3 DNA sequence: TGTGCCAGCAGTTACTCCGGGATTTCAACCTACGAGCAGTACTTC.

The rearrangement links TRBV7-9 to TRBJ2-1; maybe TRBD2 (7 bases). V shed 3 bases and J shed 2 bases, with 14 bases lying between them. This CDR3 contains 16 residues. Germline V gene lookup returns CDR1 SEHNR and CDR2 FQNEAQ (reference sequence). CDR3 loop: CASSFWGGRAYNEQFF. CDR3 nucleotide sequence: TGTGCCAGCAGCTTCTGGGGGGGGCGGGCCTACAATGAGCAGTTCTTC. The entire variable domain, with the rest obtained from reference TRBV7-9 and TRBJ2-1, is as follows: DTGVSQNPRHKITKRGQNVTFRCDPISEHNRLYWYRQTLGQGPEFLTYFQNEAQLEKSRLLSDRFSAERPKGSFSTLEIQRTEQGDSAMYLCASSFWGGRAYNEQFFGPGTRLTVL.

The V call is TRBV28, the J call TRBJ2-7, with a possible D match to TRBD1 (6 bases). Germline values: CDR1 MDHEN, CDR2 SYDVKM. V lost 4 bases and J lost 3, with 7 bases in between. The CDR3 is 12 amino acids. CDR3 nucleotide sequence: TGTGCCAGCAGTTCGACAGGCTACGAGCAGTACTTC. It codes for CASSSTGYEQYF.

The sample holds a few counts of this clone. The V and J genes are TRBV6-1 and TRBJ2-7; TRBD2 agrees at 8 bases. V was pared by 6 bases and J by 2 bases, with 9 bases of the junction left unmatched. This CDR3 is built from 15 residues. In germline, CDR1 is MNHNS, CDR2 SASEGT. CDR3 nucleotides: TGTGCCAGCAGGGCCTCGAGCGGGGGCCCCTACGAGCAGTACTTC. This encodes CASRASSGGPYEQYF.

V gene TRBV27 combines with J gene TRBJ2-2; weak D call: TRBD1 (6 bases). Trimming removed 2 bases from V and 3 bases from J, with 10 bases in between. The CDR3 is 15 amino acids. Germline CDR1 is MNHEY and CDR2 is SMNVEV (reference sequence). Here the CDR3 DNA reads TGTGCCAGCAGTTTACAACAGGGTTACACCGGGGAGCTGTTTTTT. Translated: CASSLQQGYTGELFF.

The chain combines TRBV11-2 with TRBJ1-1, with unresolved D. V gave up 2 bases and J gave up 4 bases, with 17 bases separating them. Germline V CDR1 and CDR2: SGHAT, FQNNGV. The CDR3 has 16 residues. The CDR3 is CASSLTTIGFGTEAFF. DNA for the CDR3: TGTGCCAGCAGCTTAACTACCATTGGGTTTGGCACTGAAGCTTTCTTT.

This clone occurred once. The CDR3 is CASSLWTGDDSNQPQHF. The DNA for the CDR3 is TGTGCCAGCAGCCTCTGGACAGGGGACGATAGCAATCAGCCCCAGCATTTT. The chain carries TRBV11-2 and TRBJ1-5; 9 positions agree with TRBD1. V shed 5 bases, J shed 0 bases, and the junction held 8 bases outside the gene matches. There are 17 residues in the CDR3. Germline-derived CDR1 and CDR2 are SGHAT and FQNNGV.

This chain connects TRBV15 to TRBJ2-1; TRBD2 is a possible D gene (6 bases). Trimming took off 0 bases at V and 2 bases at J, with 11 bases between the two ends. Germline values: CDR1 LNHNV, CDR2 YYDKDF (reference sequence). The CDR3 spans 16 residues. The CDR3 nucleotides read TGTGCCACCAGCAGAGAAGGGCGGGGTACCTACAATGAGCAGTTCTTC. Amino acid sequence: CATSREGRGTYNEQFF.